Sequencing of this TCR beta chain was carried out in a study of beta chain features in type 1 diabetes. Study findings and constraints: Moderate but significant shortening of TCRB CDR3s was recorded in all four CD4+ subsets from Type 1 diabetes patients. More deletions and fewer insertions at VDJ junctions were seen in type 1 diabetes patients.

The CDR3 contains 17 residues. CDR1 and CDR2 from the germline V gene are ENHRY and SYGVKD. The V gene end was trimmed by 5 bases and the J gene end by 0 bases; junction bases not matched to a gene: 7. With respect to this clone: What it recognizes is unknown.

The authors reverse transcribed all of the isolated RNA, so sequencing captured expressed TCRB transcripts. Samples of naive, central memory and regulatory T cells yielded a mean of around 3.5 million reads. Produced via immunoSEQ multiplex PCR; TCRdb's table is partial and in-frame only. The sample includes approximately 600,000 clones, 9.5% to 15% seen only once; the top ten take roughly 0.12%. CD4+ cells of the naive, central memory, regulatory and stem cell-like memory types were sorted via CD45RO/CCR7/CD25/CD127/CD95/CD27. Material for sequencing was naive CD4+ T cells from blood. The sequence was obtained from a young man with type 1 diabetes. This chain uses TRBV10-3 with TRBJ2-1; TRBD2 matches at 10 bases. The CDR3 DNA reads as TGTGCCATCAGTAATACTAGCGGGGCAGCCTCCTACAATGAGCAGTTCTTC. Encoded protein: CAISNTSGAASYNEQFF.